This TCR beta chain emerged from a study of CD8 T cells in ankylosing spondylitis (dated by TCRdb to 2016 to 2017). In the study overall: T cell receptor beta repertoires were profiled in healthy donors and ankylosing spondylitis patients so that disease-linked TCR variants could be found. The whole study cohort included 108 healthy donors and around 25 ankylosing spondylitis patients. Peripheral blood was sampled, and synovial fluid was also collected from ankylosing spondylitis patients.

Relative to germline, V is 3 bases shorter and J is 0 bases shorter, with 15 bases between their ends. The CDR1 and CDR2 encoded by the germline V gene (reference sequence) are MNHEY and SMNVEV. Spanning cysteine to phenylalanine, the CDR3 consists of 16 amino acids. This entry keeps only the CDR3 DNA: 48 bases, framed from base 1. On this clonotype: This clone's antigen is unknown. The sample holds no much larger clone one base away, and base qualities are not on file.

The investigation overall reported the following: The disease-linked clones were reported to be significantly enriched in matched synovial fluid samples from ankylosing spondylitis patients. Some of the motif variants had been reported before in the synovial fluid and blood of reactive arthritis patients, a finding that suggests common disease-initiation mechanisms. In peripheral blood, the disease-linked clones were found at relatively low frequencies and had a CD8+ phenotype. Blood from ankylosing spondylitis patients appeared to be characterized by a TCR beta motif made up of several highly homologous amino acid variants.

The sequencer listed for this sample is Illumina HiSeq 2500. Quantitative 5'-RACE with molecular barcodes was used to prepare TCR beta libraries. The paper's data handling went like this. Disease-linked TCR variants were identified with a new computational method built on a probabilistic model of VDJ rearrangement. The public sequencing data were trimmed at Q25 with fastp and processed into clonotypes with MiXCR by TCRdb, which kept only in-frame beta chains. When rows share a CDR3 protein, they turn into one entry using the most common DNA and genes. TCRdb assigned the V and J calls; the authors' analysis was not used. Within this sample are about 340,000 distinct CDR3 sequences, with 20% to 25% of them counted one time only. Around 13% of the sample lies in the top ten.

The sequence was collected from a male donor with ankylosing spondylitis or in good health (not recorded which). The V and J segments used are TRBV27 and TRBJ2-7, with no reliable assignment of the D segment. The sequencing sample was made of blood, either unsorted or a sorted T cell fraction (not recorded which). The nucleotide sequence reads TGTGCCAGCAGTTTTGTAGGCGCCACAAGCTCCTACGAGCAGTACTTC. This yields the protein CASSFVGATSSYEQYF.